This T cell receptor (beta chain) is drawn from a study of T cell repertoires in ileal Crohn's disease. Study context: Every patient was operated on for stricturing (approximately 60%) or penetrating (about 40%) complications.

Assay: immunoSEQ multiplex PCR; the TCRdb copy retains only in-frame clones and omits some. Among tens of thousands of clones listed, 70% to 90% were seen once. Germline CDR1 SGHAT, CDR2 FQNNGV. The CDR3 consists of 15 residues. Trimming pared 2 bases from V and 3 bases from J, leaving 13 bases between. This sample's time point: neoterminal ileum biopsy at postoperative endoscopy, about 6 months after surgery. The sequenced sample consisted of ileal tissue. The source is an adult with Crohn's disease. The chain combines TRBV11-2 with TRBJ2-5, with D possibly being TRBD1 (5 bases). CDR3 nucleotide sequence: TGTGCCAGCAGCTTACTTTTAGGGGTGGAAGAGACCCAGTACTTC. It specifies CASSLLLGVEETQYF. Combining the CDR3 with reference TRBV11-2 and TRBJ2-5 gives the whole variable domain EAGVAQSPRYKIIEKRQSVAFWCNPISGHATLYWYQQILGQGPKLLIQFQNNGVVDDSQLPKDRFSAERLKGVDSTLKIQPAKLEDSAVYLCASSLLLGVEETQYFGPGTRLLVL.